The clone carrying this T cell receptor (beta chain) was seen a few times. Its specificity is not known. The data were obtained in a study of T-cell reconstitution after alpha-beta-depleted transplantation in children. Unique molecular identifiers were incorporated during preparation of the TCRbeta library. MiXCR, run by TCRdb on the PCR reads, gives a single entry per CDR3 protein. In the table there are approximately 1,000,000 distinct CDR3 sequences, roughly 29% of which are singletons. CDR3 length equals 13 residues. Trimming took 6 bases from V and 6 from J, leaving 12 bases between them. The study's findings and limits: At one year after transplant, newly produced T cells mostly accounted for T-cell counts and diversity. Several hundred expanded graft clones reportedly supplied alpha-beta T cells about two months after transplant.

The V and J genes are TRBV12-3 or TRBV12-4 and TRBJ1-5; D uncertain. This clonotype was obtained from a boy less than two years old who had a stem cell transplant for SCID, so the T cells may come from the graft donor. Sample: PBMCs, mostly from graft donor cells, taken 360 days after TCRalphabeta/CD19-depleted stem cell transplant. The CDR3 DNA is TGTGCCAGCAGCCGAGATCCGCTTCAGCCCCAGCATTTT. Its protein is CASSRDPLQPQHF.